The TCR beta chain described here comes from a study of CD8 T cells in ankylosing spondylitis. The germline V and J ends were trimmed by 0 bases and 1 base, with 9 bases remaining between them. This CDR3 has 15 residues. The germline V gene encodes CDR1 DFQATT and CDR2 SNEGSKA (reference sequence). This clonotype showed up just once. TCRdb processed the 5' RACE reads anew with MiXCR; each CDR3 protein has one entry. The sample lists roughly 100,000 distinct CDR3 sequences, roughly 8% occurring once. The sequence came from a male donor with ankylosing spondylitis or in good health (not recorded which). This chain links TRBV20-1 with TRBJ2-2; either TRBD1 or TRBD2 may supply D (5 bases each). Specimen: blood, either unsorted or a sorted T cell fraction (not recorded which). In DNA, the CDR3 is TGCAGTGCTAGAGAAGGGACGTTGAACACCGGGGAGCTGTTTTTT. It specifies CSAREGTLNTGELFF.